The 22 T cell receptor beta chains below all came from one sample that was sequenced in a study of vaccination and CD4 T cells after COVID-19. The treatment is: roughly ten-day PBMC culture with coronavirus spike peptide pools or control peptides (ViraFEST assay). These TCRs' antigens remain unknown. The Oncomine TCR Beta short-read assay sequenced DNA from cultured CD4+ T cells. Using its own MiXCR run on the PCR reads, TCRdb lists one record per CDR3 protein. Of around 13,000 distinct CDR3 sequences in the sample, just under 80% were seen once. Sequenced material: CD4+ T cells from blood, cultured in vitro. All receptors come from a human donor who had recovered from COVID-19.

This clonotype appeared a few times. The chain uses TRBV2 and TRBJ1-5, with a weak D call TRBD1 (6 bases). Trimming removed 6 bases from V and 4 bases from J, with 16 bases in between. Germline V gene sequence: CDR1 SNHLY, CDR2 FYNNEI. There are 15 residues in the CDR3. CDR3 DNA: TGTGCCAGCAGAAGCGGGGGGCAGGGAAATCAGCCCCAGCATTTT. Translating gives CASRSGGQGNQPQHF. The variable domain in full, completed from reference TRBV2 and TRBJ1-5, reads EPEVTQTPSHQVTQMGQEVILRCVPISNHLYFYWYRQILGQKVEFLVSFYNNEISEKSEIFDDQFSVERPDGSNFTLKIRSTKLEDSAMYFCASRSGGQGNQPQHFGDGTRLSIL.

The chain joins TRBV24-1 to TRBJ2-2; 9 bases line up with TRBD1. Trimming took 4 bases from V and 2 from J; bases not matched to a gene: 4. In germline, CDR1 is KGHDR, CDR2 SFDVKD. The CDR3 runs to 16 residues. CDR3 in amino acids: CATSDQGQGNTGELFF. DNA of the CDR3: TGTGCCACCAGTGACCAGGGACAGGGCAACACCGGGGAGCTGTTTTTT.

V and J are TRBV20-1 and TRBJ1-5, with a possible D match to TRBD1 (5 bases). Per germline, CDR1 DFQATT and CDR2 SNEGSKA (reference sequence). The ends were cut back, 2 bases at V and 2 bases at J, with 13 bases in the middle. The length of the CDR3 is 15 residues. The CDR3 DNA follows: TGCAGTGCTAGACCGGGGGAAGGCGGCAATCAGCCCCAGCATTTT. Translated: CSARPGEGGNQPQHF.

This clonotype has just one count. This chain links TRBV6-2 or TRBV6-3 with TRBJ1-2; D gene unclear. V was cut by 4 bases and J by 8 bases, with 20 bases left in between. The germline V gene encodes CDR1 MNHEY and CDR2 SVGEGT. CDR3 length: 15 amino acids. For the CDR3, the DNA is TGTGCCAGCAGTTCCCCCGACCGCCTGGGGTTAGGCTACACCTTC. Its protein is CASSSPDRLGLGYTF.

The rearrangement links TRBV7-9 to TRBJ2-4, with TRBD1 as a possible D gene (5 bases). Germline loops: CDR1 SEHNR, CDR2 FQNEAQ (reference sequence). CDR3 size: 16 residues. The V end lost 3 bases, the J end lost 2 bases, and 14 bases lay between the germline ends. The CDR3, as DNA: TGTGCCAGCAGCTTGGGGCAGGGAATGACCAAAAACATTCAGTACTTC. Residues: CASSLGQGMTKNIQYF.

The rearrangement uses TRBV4-2 and TRBJ1-6; 10 nucleotides match TRBD1. This CDR3 is built from 18 residues. Trimming removed 4 bases from V and 8 bases from J; junction bases left unmatched: 14. Germline CDR1 LGHNA, CDR2 YNFKEQ. CDR3 protein: CASSLRQGANQNHSPLHF. DNA for the CDR3: TGTGCCAGCAGCCTTAGACAGGGGGCTAATCAAAATCATTCACCCCTCCACTTT.

The chain employs TRBV6-1 and TRBJ1-6; D is perhaps TRBD1 (5 bases). The CDR3 sequence is 17 residues long. The germline CDR1 and CDR2 sequences are MNHNS and SASEGT. Trimming cost V 2 bases and J 3 bases, with 14 bases left between them. This CDR3 is CASSERGVHLYNSPLHF. CDR3 DNA: TGTGCCAGCAGTGAAAGAGGGGTGCACCTCTATAATTCACCCCTCCACTTT.

The chain recombines TRBV6-1 with TRBJ2-4; TRBD1 matches 8 bases. Germline lookup yields CDR1 MNHNS and CDR2 SASEGT. Trimming took 7 bases from V and 6 from J; bases not matched to a gene: 5. The CDR3 contains 13 residues. The CDR3 loop is CASNPGQANIQYF. Written as DNA, the CDR3 is TGTGCCAGCAATCCGGGACAGGCAAACATTCAGTACTTC.

The chain has TRBV10-1 and TRBJ2-6, with D uncertain. The CDR3 is 14 amino acids. Trimming took 0 bases from V and 5 from J, leaving 5 bases between them. The germline V gene encodes CDR1 WNHNN and CDR2 SYGVQD (reference sequence). This chain's CDR3 is CASSESSRANVLTF. The CDR3 DNA is TGCGCCAGCAGTGAGTCGAGCAGGGCCAACGTCCTGACTTTC.

The chain links TRBV20-1 to TRBJ2-2, with D possibly called TRBD1 or TRBD2 (6 bases each). The CDR3 covers 16 residues. V lost 0 bases and J 4 bases, leaving 15 bases between the germline ends. Looked up from germline, CDR1 is DFQATT and CDR2 is SNEGSKA (reference sequence). CDR3 sequence reads: CSARDGGGATTGELFF. In DNA, the CDR3 is TGCAGTGCTAGAGATGGGGGCGGGGCGACCACCGGGGAGCTGTTTTTT.

Comments on this clonotype: The junction departs from the called germline gene at one end, perhaps through a read error. V and J are TRBV20-1 and TRBJ1-2; unclear D gene. The CDR3 consists of 14 residues. Looked up from germline, CDR1 is DFQATT and CDR2 is SNEGSKA (reference sequence). CDR3 bases: TGCAGTGCCAGAGATCTAGGCAGTGACTATGGCTACACCTTC. Translation: CSARDLGSDYGYTF.

This clonotype was seen a few times. The V call is TRBV6-5, the J call TRBJ1-2; perhaps TRBD1 as D (6 bases). The V end lost 0 bases, the J end lost 8 bases, and 22 bases lay between the germline ends. Germline V gives CDR1 MNHEY, CDR2 SVGAGI. CDR3 size: 17 residues. CDR3 region: CASSYSVRYQTGLGYTF. The CDR3 DNA follows: TGTGCCAGCAGTTACTCGGTTCGTTATCAGACAGGCTTAGGCTACACCTTC.

The chain joins TRBV18 to TRBJ2-1, with TRBD2 identical over 13 bases. V lost 4 bases and J lost 7; bases outside the gene matches: 7. The CDR3 is made up of 16 amino acids. The germline gives CDR1 KGHSH, CDR2 LQKENI. The DNA of the CDR3 is TGTGCCAGCTCACTCCCGAGACTAGCGGGAGGAAATGAGCAGTTCTTC. Its protein product is CASSLPRLAGGNEQFF.

The chain uses TRBV6-2 or TRBV6-3 and TRBJ1-5; D call uncertain. This CDR3 comprises 15 residues. Trimming removed 5 bases from V and 0 bases from J, with 11 bases in between. The germline CDR1 and CDR2 sequences are MNHEY and SVGEGT. As DNA, the CDR3 is TGTGCCAGCAGTGGAGACAAGCATAGCAATCAGCCCCAGCATTTT. As protein: CASSGDKHSNQPQHF.

For the CDR3, the DNA is TGTGCCAGCAGCTTAAGAACAGGGACTTTCGTTCTTCAGAATTCACCCCTCCACTTT. It codes for CASSLRTGTFVLQNSPLHF. The chain uses TRBV7-2 and TRBJ1-6; perhaps TRBD1 as D (6 bases). The germline CDR1 and CDR2 sequences are SGHTA and FQGNSA. V was trimmed by 2 bases and J by 7 bases, leaving 24 bases between them. The CDR3 runs to 19 residues.

In this sample, this clonotype turned up once. The chain carries TRBV28 and TRBJ2-7; the D gene could be TRBD1 or TRBD2 (5 bases each). Trimming cost V 9 bases and J 3 bases, with 15 bases left between them. Germline CDR1 MDHEN, CDR2 SYDVKM. The CDR3 contains 13 residues. CDR3 protein: CASVPGPIYEQYF. DNA for the CDR3: TGTGCCAGTGTTCCGGGGCCAATCTACGAGCAGTACTTC. The variable domain in full, completed from reference TRBV28 and TRBJ2-7, reads DVKVTQSSRYLVKRTGEKVFLECVQDMDHENMFWYRQDPGLGLRLIYFSYDVKMKEKGDIPEGYSVSREKKERFSLILESASTNQTSMYLCASVPGPIYEQYFGPGTRLTVT.

The genes are TRBV7-9 and TRBJ2-3; weak D call: TRBD1 (6 bases). The CDR3 runs to 15 residues. V shed 8 bases and J shed 3 bases, with 18 bases lying between them. Germline V gene data show CDR1 as SEHNR and CDR2 as FQNEAQ (reference sequence). The CDR3 DNA sequence: TGTGCCAGCCGAAATTTGAGGGGGAGTACAGATACGCAGTATTTT. It encodes CASRNLRGSTDTQYF.

As DNA, the CDR3 is TGTGCCAGCAGCGACCCAATGGCGGACAGATATGGCTACACCTTC. Translated, it gives CASSDPMADRYGYTF. This chain links TRBV7-8 with TRBJ1-2; the D gene is possibly TRBD1 (6 bases). Trimming left V 5 bases short and J 5 bases short, with 18 bases between. Germline V CDR1 and CDR2: SGHVS, FQNEAQ. The CDR3 loop spans 15 amino acids.

The chain carries TRBV20-1 and TRBJ2-1, with D perhaps matching TRBD2 (6 bases). Germline CDR1 and CDR2: DFQATT and SNEGSKA (reference sequence). V lost 3 bases and J 4 bases, leaving 25 bases between the germline ends. CDR3 length equals 18 residues. The CDR3 loop is CSASGLGDPGLLYNEQFF. The CDR3 nucleotides read TGCAGTGCTAGTGGGTTGGGTGACCCGGGACTCCTTTACAATGAGCAGTTCTTC.

The chain carries TRBV24-1 and TRBJ1-2; weak D call: TRBD1 (5 bases). The germline V gene encodes CDR1 KGHDR and CDR2 SFDVKD. V was pared by 6 bases and J by 4 bases, with 11 bases between. The CDR3 covers 13 residues. This CDR3 reads CATSTGGGYGYTF. The CDR3 bases are TGTGCCACCAGTACGGGGGGAGGCTATGGCTACACCTTC.

This clonotype was observed once. V is TRBV10-3 and J is TRBJ2-2, with TRBD1 identical over 8 bases. CDR1 is ENHRY and CDR2 is SYGVKD in the germline V gene. With 5 bases clipped from V and 6 bases from J, the junction kept 11 bases outside the gene matches. The CDR3 covers 16 residues. CDR3 sequence: CAISQDRATQPGELFF. In DNA form, the CDR3 reads TGTGCCATCAGTCAGGACAGGGCCACACAACCCGGGGAGCTGTTTTTT.

The V gene is TRBV7-2, the J gene TRBJ1-5; 9 positions match TRBD1. This CDR3 comprises 17 residues. With V trimmed by 5 bases and J by 1 base, 9 bases remained unmatched. CDR1 SGHTA and CDR2 FQGNSA come from the germline V gene. CDR3 DNA sequence: TGTGCCAGCAGCCCTGGGTGGGGACAGGGAAGCAATCAGCCCCAGCATTTT. Translated: CASSPGWGQGSNQPQHF.